This T cell receptor beta chain was sequenced in a study of blood T cell repertoires in COVID-19. Study-wide context: Samples representing acute and convalescent COVID-19 were sourced from the United States, Italy and Spain. In each case, the material was cDNA or gDNA derived from T cells, B-cell-depleted T cells, or PBMCs.

Authors' processing steps: Reference gene primers were amplified, and this amplification served to estimate nucleated cell counts. Assay used: immunoSEQ multiplex PCR; TCRdb lists only in-frame clones, some missing. For V, J and clone size, that table is used; D and trimming come from the DNA. The repertoire has tens of thousands of clones, 82% of them found once; the top ten carry under 35%. This CDR3 is 13 amino acids long. Sequencing used peripheral blood. The rearrangement joins TRBV21-1 to TRBJ1-1. TRBV21-1 corresponds to a pseudogene. The receptor was isolated from a human donor in a cohort sampled during active COVID-19. CDR3 amino acids: CASSPRGGTEAFF. DNA of the CDR3: TGTGCCAGCAGCCCTCGTGGGGGGACTGAAGCTTTCTTT.